A selection of T cell receptor beta chains follows, all from one sample in a study of blood T cells in healthy people across ages. One entry per CDR3 protein, called by TCRdb with MiXCR from the 5' RACE reads. The sample consists of about 720,000 distinct CDR3 sequences, approximately 21% of them appearing once. Sequenced sample: blood. Every receptor here comes from a man between 65 and 79 years old in good health. Both conserved end residues are part of each CDR3. D genes are given only for firm matches.

TRBV5-1 - CASSSDNEQFF
TRBV28 - CASTIMGLQAYEQYF
TRBV20-1 TRBD1 CSAGAGQGDEKLFF
TRBV7-3 - CASSLSVASAYNEQFF
TRBV7-9 TRBD1 CASSFRGQQPAGNTIYF
TRBV5-1 TRBD1 CASSRRDREYSGANVLTF
TRBV3-1 - CASSRTSGVEKLFF
TRBV9 - CASSVSGSPYNEQFF
TRBV5-1 - CASIPLSGVGELFF
TRBV29-1 - CSGALRYTDTQYF
TRBV29-1 - CSVEDRAGGDTQYF
TRBV20-1 - CSGLLDDEQFF
TRBV12-3/TRBV12-4 TRBD1 CASSFGGGGGYGYTF
TRBV4-3 TRBD1 CASSQVGQGSYGYTF
TRBV12-3/TRBV12-4 - CASSRSGRPEETQYF
TRBV29-1 - CSVEGPTGLSGYTF
TRBV7-8 - CASSRSLRVAGDNEQFF
TRBV29-1 TRBD1 CSVIRDRGSYEQYF
TRBV11-3 TRBD1 CASSLNRGGSPLHF
TRBV6-5 TRBD1 CASSYKGGTVEAFF
TRBV12-3/TRBV12-4 - CASSLGWLGETQYF
TRBV3-1 - CASSPPGSDTEAFF
TRBV6-6 - CASSYGVLRAKNIQYF
TRBV20-1 - CSARDRDLATDTQYF
TRBV20-1 - CSARVATASSYNEQFF
TRBV2 - CASSEDSINTEAFF
TRBV11-3 TRBD2 CASSLDRLAGVLTETQYF
TRBV19 TRBD1 CASSPTPGQVINNEQFF
TRBV12-3/TRBV12-4 - CASSFGIKDPFF
TRBV2 - CASSEEVDVGVGAHMENIQYF
TRBV6-5 TRBD1 CASKGGGGYTF
TRBV7-8 - CASMASRLVGEGELFF
TRBV7-9 - CASSLGLNYEQYF
TRBV4-3 - CASSQVGRQRDGYTF
TRBV3-1 TRBD2 CASSQAYVMTSGGDYNEQFF
TRBV29-1 TRBD1 CSVEERQGEKLFF
TRBV20-1 - CSARDHSQLNNEQFF
TRBV28 - CASSGTGIFPYEQYF
TRBV20-1 - CSAFWSANTGELFF
TRBV28 - CATGAGKLFF
TRBV18 TRBD2 CASSALAGGTDTQYF
TRBV12-5 - CASGHPRDTQYF
TRBV12-3/TRBV12-4 - CASTRWSDQETQYF
TRBV6-5 TRBD1 CASSYRDSPSPRTEAFF
TRBV5-1 TRBD1 CASSVTTGGNSPLHF
TRBV18 TRBD2 CASSSGLAGAINEQFF
TRBV6-5 - CASSYSGNEKLFF
TRBV12-3/TRBV12-4 - CASTRGVLGTEAFF
TRBV11-3 - CASSARAASYNEQFF
TRBV15 - CATSRDSRTLSNQPQHF
TRBV19 - CASTLMRGGENIQYF
TRBV20-1 - CSASSGMQNIQYF
TRBV19 - CASSSPARRNTIYF
TRBV5-1 - CASSGSTGRGEKLFF
TRBV18 TRBD2 CASSPRLGLQETQYF
TRBV2 TRBD2 CASSLLSSGVETQYF